This TCR beta chain was documented in a study of cytomegalovirus exposure and HLA in healthy donors. As for the study in general: Of all 400 or so donors who were genotyped, around 79% belonged to the Caucasian-associated ancestry cluster. Study outcomes and limitations: Most TCR sequences showed up rarely, but some public TCRs showed up in many donors.

The PCR had 60 Vbeta and 13 Jbeta primers. The assay was immunoSEQ multiplex PCR, and TCRdb's table has in-frame clones only and misses some. In the table there are roughly 160,000 clones, roughly 80% of which are singletons. The CDR3 spans 13 residues. V shed 7 bases and J 7 bases; nucleotides not matched to a gene: 7. CDR1 and CDR2 (germline): ENHRY, SYGVKD. Comments on this clone: The antigen is not known.

The TCR comes from a man in his fifties or sixties in good health and CMV-seropositive. Sequenced material: PBMCs. This sequence joins TRBV10-3 and TRBJ2-7, with 10 nucleotides matching TRBD1. CDR3 loop: CAITQTGGDEQYF. The DNA for the CDR3 is TGTGCCATCACTCAGACAGGGGGCGATGAGCAGTACTTC.